A selection of T cell receptor beta chains follows, all from one sample in a study of blood T cells in healthy people across ages. TCRdb re-derived calls from the 5' RACE reads in MiXCR, one entry per CDR3 protein. The sample includes around 990,000 distinct CDR3 sequences, around two fifths of them seen just once. The sequenced sample was blood. The receptors originated from a man between 18 and 29 years old in good health. The CDR3 runs from the conserved cysteine through the conserved F or W. The D gene is left open where the match is weak. Size tells how often a clone was seen (once, few, many) or the class of an expanded clone, and some rows leave it out.

>TRBJ2-6|few|TRBV13|NA
TGTGCCAGCAGTTTCCGGCAAATCGGGGCCAACGTCCTGACTTTC
CASSFRQIGANVLTF
>TRBJ2-2|NA|TRBV28|NA
TGTGCCAGCAGTTTAGGCGGTCCCCCCGGGGAGCTGTTTTTT
CASSLGGPPGELFF
>TRBJ2-7|NA|TRBV29-1|NA
TGCAGCGTTGAATTGAGAGGGGCGAGCTCCTACGAGCAGTACTTC
CSVELRGASSYEQYF
>TRBJ1-4|NA|TRBV5-1|TRBD1
TGCGCCAGCAGCTTGAGGCAGGGGGCGGGAAGACTGTTTTTT
CASSLRQGAGRLFF
>TRBJ1-2|many|TRBV12-3/TRBV12-4|NA
TGTGCCAGCACCAGGGGAGGGAACTATGGCTACACCTTC
CASTRGGNYGYTF
>TRBJ2-3|NA|TRBV20-1|TRBD2
TGCAGTGCTAGAGATCCCCTAGCGGGGGGAGCGGATACGCAGTATTTT
CSARDPLAGGADTQYF
>TRBJ2-1|few|TRBV5-1|TRBD2
TGCGCCAGCAGCGGGGGGGACGGCCACAATGAGCAGTTCTTC
CASSGGDGHNEQFF
>TRBJ2-7|few|TRBV7-2|TRBD1
TGTGCCAGCAGCGAACGGACAGGGGAGCACGAGCAGTACTTC
CASSERTGEHEQYF
>TRBJ1-1|NA|TRBV7-3|NA
TGTGCCAGCAGGGTGGGTGCGAACACTGAAGCTTTCTTT
CASRVGANTEAFF
>TRBJ2-1|NA|TRBV20-1|NA
TGCAGTGCTAGAACCCTCGAGAGGATGGGTGCCTGTGAGCAGTTCTTC
CSARTLERMGACEQFF
>TRBJ1-5|NA|TRBV29-1|NA
TGCAGCGTTGAAGGCGGGGAGGGTCAGCCCCAGCATTTT
CSVEGGEGQPQHF
>TRBJ2-1|NA|TRBV5-5|NA
TGTGCCAGCAGCTTGGGTGGTTATCTCCCCTACGAGCAGTTCTTC
CASSLGGYLPYEQFF
>TRBJ1-2|few|TRBV4-3|TRBD1
TGCGCCAGCAGCCCCGAGACAGGGGGCGCCGGCTATGGCTACACCTTC
CASSPETGGAGYGYTF
>TRBJ1-5|NA|TRBV6-1|NA
TGTGCCAGCAGTGAGGCCGGTAGCAATCAGCCCCAGCATTTT
CASSEAGSNQPQHF
>TRBJ1-2|NA|TRBV20-1|NA
TGCAGTGCTTCCGGGACAATGTCCACCCAGGAAGGCTACACCTTC
CSASGTMSTQEGYTF
>TRBJ1-5|NA|TRBV6-2/TRBV6-3|TRBD1
TGTGCCAGCAGCCCTGGACAGGGGGCTCTATATAGCAATCAGCCCCAGCATTTT
CASSPGQGALYSNQPQHF
>TRBJ2-3|NA|TRBV12-3/TRBV12-4|NA
TGTGCCAGCAGCCGACAGCCCGAACAGGATACGCAGTATTTT
CASSRQPEQDTQYF
>TRBJ2-3|NA|TRBV11-3|NA
TGTGCCAGCAGCTTAATGGTCTCGGGGGCTGGAGATACGCAGTATTTT
CASSLMVSGAGDTQYF
>TRBJ2-1|NA|TRBV5-1|NA
TGCGCCAGCAGCACGGAAAATTTCTACGAGCAGTTCTTC
CASSTENFYEQFF
>TRBJ1-2|few|TRBV28|NA
TGTGCCAGCACCCGGCAGGGTAGCATATCTTATGGCTACACCTTC
CASTRQGSISYGYTF
>TRBJ2-1|NA|TRBV6-2/TRBV6-3|TRBD2
TGTGCCAGCAACCGGGGGGGCCCCTCCTACAATGAGCAGTTCTTC
CASNRGGPSYNEQFF
>TRBJ1-2|once|TRBV4-2|NA
TGTGCCAGCAGCCAAGATATCCTCGGACAGAAGTCTGGCTACACCTTC
CASSQDILGQKSGYTF
>TRBJ1-1|few|TRBV27|NA
TGTGCCAGCCAGGGACTCCTGAACACTGAAGCTTTCTTT
CASQGLLNTEAFF